One sample yielded the 30 T cell receptor beta chains listed below, sequenced in a study of cytomegalovirus exposure and HLA in healthy donors. The PCR contained 60 Vbeta and 13 Jbeta primers. Assay: immunoSEQ multiplex PCR; the TCRdb copy retains only in-frame clones and omits some. The sample yields 130,000 or so clones, approximately 80% seen once. Sequenced sample: PBMCs. These receptors all come from a man aged 18-30 years in good health and CMV-seronegative.

This clone was observed a handful of times. The rearrangement joins TRBV2 to TRBJ1-3; 7 nucleotides line up with TRBD1. CDR3 length: 15 amino acids. CDR1 is SNHLY, CDR2 FYNNEI, per germline. V was pared by 7 bases and J by 0 bases, with 6 bases of the junction left unmatched. The CDR3 region is CASIRGQISGNTIYF. DNA for the CDR3: TGTGCCAGCATACGGGGACAGATCTCTGGAAACACCATATATTTT.

The gene calls are TRBV7-2 and TRBJ2-7, with D tentatively TRBD1 (6 bases). Trimming left V 4 bases short and J 7 bases short, with 14 bases between. This CDR3 has 13 residues. The germline V gene encodes CDR1 SGHTA and CDR2 FQGNSA. The CDR3 region is CASSSDRLGEQYF. The CDR3 nucleotides read TGTGCCAGCAGCTCAGACAGGTTGGGGGAGCAGTACTTC.

The chain is built from TRBV5-1 and TRBJ1-4, with D unresolved. Trimming took off 4 bases at V and 4 bases at J, with 17 bases between the two ends. This CDR3 is built from 16 residues. CDR1 is SGHRS, CDR2 YFSETQ, per germline. This CDR3 reads CASSLLRGGDNEKLFF. As DNA, the CDR3 is TGCGCCAGCAGCCTCCTTCGGGGAGGAGATAATGAAAAACTGTTTTTT. Together with reference TRBV5-1 and TRBJ1-4, the CDR3 gives the full variable domain: KAGVTQTPRYLIKTRGQQVTLSCSPISGHRSVSWYQQTPGQGLQFLFEYFSETQRNKGNFPGRFSGRQFSNSRSEMNVSTLELGDSALYLCASSLLRGGDNEKLFFGSGTQLSVL.

V is TRBV20-1 and J is TRBJ1-3; D gene ambiguous. This CDR3 is built from 11 residues. The germline V gene has CDR1 DFQATT and CDR2 SNEGSKA (reference sequence). Trimming removed 4 bases from V and 4 bases from J, with 5 bases in between. CDR3 in amino acids: CSAKQGNTIYF. In DNA, the CDR3 is TGCAGTGCTAAACAGGGAAACACCATATATTTT.

The rearrangement links TRBV6-1 to TRBJ1-3; 8 nucleotides line up with TRBD1. CDR3 length equals 15 residues. Looked up from germline, CDR1 is MNHNS and CDR2 is SASEGT. With V trimmed by 5 bases and J by 0 bases, 3 bases remained unmatched. CDR3: CASSPGGLSGNTIYF. The DNA for the CDR3 is TGTGCCAGCAGTCCAGGGGGCCTCTCTGGAAACACCATATATTTT.

The DNA of the CDR3 is TGCGCCAGCAGCTCCGCGGCCTCTGGAAACACCATATATTTT. As protein: CASSSAASGNTIYF. The chain couples TRBV5-1 to TRBJ1-3; D gene ambiguous. CDR3 length equals 14 residues. Germline CDR1 and CDR2: SGHRS and YFSETQ. The germline V and J ends were trimmed by 3 bases and 0 bases, with 7 bases remaining between them.

The chain is built from TRBV5-4 and TRBJ2-7, with D possibly matching TRBD1 (6 bases). The V and J ends lost 4 bases and 3 bases respectively, with 11 bases between them. The CDR3 is 13 amino acids. Germline V gives CDR1 SGHNT, CDR2 YYREEE (reference sequence). This CDR3 reads CASSSGQRYEQYF. Here the CDR3 DNA reads TGTGCCAGCAGCAGCGGACAGCGCTACGAGCAGTACTTC. The full variable domain, with the rest looked up from reference TRBV5-4 and TRBJ2-7, is ETGVTQSPTHLIKTRGQQVTLRCSSQSGHNTVSWYQQALGQGPQFIFQYYREEENGRGNFPPRFSGLQFPNYSSELNVNALELDDSALYLCASSSGQRYEQYFGPGTRLTVT.

The V and J genes are TRBV7-6 and TRBJ2-3; 8 positions agree with TRBD1. Losses at the gene ends were 4 bases for V and 0 bases for J; bases not matched to a gene: 3. The germline V gene has CDR1 SGHVS and CDR2 FNYEAQ. The CDR3 consists of 15 residues. This chain's CDR3 is CASSSRTGSTDTQYF. CDR3 nucleotide sequence: TGTGCCAGCAGCTCGCGGACAGGGAGCACAGATACGCAGTATTTT.

This chain connects TRBV9 to TRBJ2-2; 15 nucleotides match TRBD2. This CDR3 is built from 17 residues. V shed 3 bases and J 5 bases; nucleotides not matched to a gene: 5. Germline V lookup: CDR1 SGDLS, CDR2 YYNGEE. CDR3 DNA: TGTGCCAGCAGCGGGACTAGCGGGGGGGCAGGTACCGGGGAGCTGTTTTTT. Protein sequence: CASSGTSGGAGTGELFF.

V is TRBV6-1 and J is TRBJ2-7; the D gene is possibly TRBD2 (7 bases). The CDR3 consists of 15 residues. Germline V lookup: CDR1 MNHNS, CDR2 SASEGT. V was pared by 6 bases and J by 4 bases, with 19 bases between. CDR3 amino acids: CASSGGGAGEYEQYF. CDR3 DNA sequence: TGTGCCAGCAGCGGAGGGGGGGCTGGGGAATACGAGCAGTACTTC.

The V and J genes are TRBV7-3 and TRBJ2-5; TRBD2 matches 7 bases. With 5 bases clipped from V and 5 bases from J, the junction kept 8 bases outside the gene matches. Germline V gene sequence: CDR1 SGHTA, CDR2 FQGTGA. There are 14 residues in the CDR3. This chain's CDR3 is CASSRGRGYETQYF. As DNA, the CDR3 is TGTGCCAGCAGCCGTGGGCGGGGGTACGAGACCCAGTACTTC.

The V call is TRBV6-5, the J call TRBJ1-2; 8 bases map to TRBD1. This CDR3 is 15 amino acids long. Germline CDR1 MNHEY, CDR2 SVGAGI. The J segment lost 4 bases and the V segment lost 5 bases, leaving 9 bases of the junction unmatched. CDR3 DNA: TGTGCCAGCAGTCTTGGACAGGGTATCAGCTATGGCTACACCTTC. It yields the protein CASSLGQGISYGYTF.

The rearrangement links TRBV6-4 to TRBJ1-2, with a weak D call TRBD1 (6 bases). The V and J ends lost 2 bases and 4 bases respectively, with 14 bases between them. From germline, CDR1 is MRHNA and CDR2 SNTAGT. This CDR3 spans 15 amino acids. In DNA form, the CDR3 reads TGTGCCAGCAGTGACGGTGGGGGGGCAGTCTATGGCTACACCTTC. Protein sequence: CASSDGGGAVYGYTF.

This sequence joins TRBV7-7 and TRBJ2-3, with TRBD2 matching 9 bases. Germline V gives CDR1 SSHAT, CDR2 FNYEAQ (reference sequence). V trimming: 1 base; J trimming: 6 bases; junction bases outside the gene matches: 2. The CDR3 consists of 14 residues. In nucleotides, the CDR3 is TGTGCCAGCAGCTTAGGGACTAGCGCTGATACGCAGTATTTT. Amino acid sequence: CASSLGTSADTQYF.

The chain is built from TRBV12-5 and TRBJ1-4; D uncertain. CDR3 length: 13 amino acids. Germline lookup yields CDR1 LGHNT and CDR2 FRNRAP. Trimming cost V 6 bases and J 4 bases, with 9 bases left between them. CDR3 in DNA: TGTGCTAGTGGCCGGAGGGTTAATGAAAAACTGTTTTTT. It specifies CASGRRVNEKLFF.

This clone was found once. As DNA, the CDR3 is TGTGCCAGCAGCGTAGCTTCTAGCGGGGGGTTCGAGACCCAGTACTTC. Its protein product is CASSVASSGGFETQYF. The V gene is TRBV9, the J gene TRBJ2-5; the match to TRBD2 covers 11 bases. Per germline, CDR1 SGDLS and CDR2 YYNGEE. Unmatched junction bases numbered 6, after V lost 0 bases and J lost 5 bases. CDR3 size: 16 residues.

The chain has TRBV11-2 and TRBJ2-3; 7 positions match TRBD2. The CDR3 contains 16 residues. J gave up 5 bases and V 2 bases, and 10 bases lay outside the gene matches. Germline V CDR1 and CDR2: SGHAT, FQNNGV. CDR3 sequence reads: CASSLSGTSLRDTQYF. The CDR3 DNA reads TGTGCCAGCAGCTTAAGCGGGACTTCACTCCGAGATACGCAGTATTTT.

V is TRBV4-3 and J is TRBJ1-1; D is ambiguous. V was shortened by 4 bases and J by 0 bases, with 12 bases between the two germline ends. Germline V gives CDR1 LGHNA, CDR2 YSLEER. The CDR3 covers 15 residues. This chain's CDR3 is CASSRSLSVNTEAFF. The CDR3 coding sequence is TGCGCCAGCAGCCGATCCCTCAGTGTGAACACTGAAGCTTTCTTT.

The chain is built from TRBV10-3 and TRBJ1-3, with D unresolved. Germline V gene sequence: CDR1 ENHRY, CDR2 SYGVKD. CDR3 length: 14 residues. Trimming cost V 0 bases and J 3 bases, with 6 bases left between them. The CDR3 loop reads CAISESSFGNTIYF. The CDR3 DNA follows: TGTGCCATCAGTGAGTCGAGTTTTGGAAACACCATATATTTT.

Turning to this clone: One end of the junction is discordant with germline, which a read error may explain. The same CDR3 also results from other DNA sequences found in this sample. The rearrangement uses TRBV10-1 and TRBJ1-2; the D gene is possibly TRBD1 (6 bases). This CDR3 comprises 14 residues. CDR1 is WNHNN and CDR2 is SYGVQD in the germline V gene (reference sequence). The CDR3 nucleotides are TGTGCCAGCAGCCCCCCGGGACAAGACTATGGCTACACCTTC. Translating gives CASSPPGQDYGYTF.

The chain employs TRBV6-5 and TRBJ1-2, with TRBD1 matching over 9 bases. CDR1 is MNHEY and CDR2 is SVGAGI in the germline V gene. The junction had 11 bases not matched to a gene; V was cut back by 2 bases and J by 7 bases. This CDR3 comprises 16 residues. The CDR3 coding sequence is TGTGCCAGCAGTTACGGGGGGACAGGGCTGGTTGGTGGCTACACCTTC. It translates to CASSYGGTGLVGGYTF.

The sample holds one count of this clone. V gene TRBV4-3 combines with J gene TRBJ2-5; 10 nucleotides match TRBD1. Germline lookup yields CDR1 LGHNA and CDR2 YSLEER. After removal of 0 bases from V and 7 bases from J, the junction contained 2 bases not matched to a gene. The CDR3 length is 14 residues. The DNA for the CDR3 is TGCGCCAGCAGCCAAGAAGGGGACAGGGGGACCCAGTACTTC. Translating it yields CASSQEGDRGTQYF.

In this sample, this clone turned up once. CDR3 DNA sequence: TGTGCCAGCAGCCCGGGACAGAACTCTGGAAACACCATATATTTT. Amino acids: CASSPGQNSGNTIYF. V usage is TRBV7-6 and J usage is TRBJ1-3; TRBD1 matches at 7 bases. The V gene end was trimmed by 5 bases and the J gene end by 0 bases; junction bases not matched to a gene: 4. The CDR3 is 15 amino acids. Per germline, CDR1 SGHVS and CDR2 FNYEAQ.

As regards this clone: The junction differs from germline at one of its ends, possibly a read error. This CDR3 reads CASREGGINEQFF. The CDR3 coding sequence is TGTGCCAGCAGAGAAGGGGGCATCAATGAGCAGTTCTTC. This sequence joins TRBV6-1 and TRBJ2-1, with TRBD1 identical over 7 bases. Germline values: CDR1 MNHNS, CDR2 SASEGT. The CDR3 runs to 13 residues.

This clone was observed a handful of times. The rearrangement links TRBV25-1 to TRBJ2-7; maybe TRBD2 (7 bases). Germline CDR1 is MGHDK and CDR2 is SYGVNS. Trimming left V 5 bases short and J 0 bases short, with 17 bases between. The CDR3 length is 16 residues. The DNA of the CDR3 is TGTGCCAGCAGTCCGGGAGGCGGGACATCCTCCTACGAGCAGTACTTC. Translated: CASSPGGGTSSYEQYF.

This clone has a handful of counts. The gene calls are TRBV19 and TRBJ2-2; D may be TRBD1 (6 bases). V dropped 3 bases and J dropped 0 bases, with 11 bases sitting between them. There are 16 residues in the CDR3. Germline V CDR1 and CDR2: LNHDA, SQIVND (reference sequence). The CDR3 loop reads CASSMKWDTNTGELFF. The CDR3 DNA follows: TGTGCCAGTAGTATGAAGTGGGACACGAACACCGGGGAGCTGTTTTTT.

This clone was observed a few times. V is TRBV6-1 and J is TRBJ1-1, with 7 bases identical to TRBD1. Germline CDR1 MNHNS, CDR2 SASEGT. V lost 2 bases and J lost 7; bases outside the gene matches: 10. The CDR3 consists of 15 residues. CDR3 in DNA: TGTGCCAGCAGTGAATTCTGGGCAGGGGGTATTGAAGCTTTCTTT. This codes for CASSEFWAGGIEAFF.

The chain uses TRBV7-3 and TRBJ2-5, with 9 bases lining up with TRBD1. V lost 0 bases to trimming and J lost 4 bases; unmatched junction nucleotides: 9. The CDR3 covers 17 residues. Germline V gene lookup returns CDR1 SGHTA and CDR2 FQGTGA. This CDR3 reads CASSLTPPGQGGETQYF. The DNA for the CDR3 is TGTGCCAGCAGCTTAACCCCCCCGGGACAGGGCGGAGAGACCCAGTACTTC.

The J gene is TRBJ2-3, the V gene TRBV13; 7 nucleotides agree with TRBD2. CDR1 is PRHDT and CDR2 is FYEKMQ in the germline V gene (reference sequence). V shed 2 bases, J shed 0 bases, and the junction held 5 bases outside the gene matches. CDR3 length equals 16 residues. As DNA, the CDR3 is TGTGCCAGCAGCTTATGGGGGGGGTCCAGCACAGATACGCAGTATTTT. This codes for CASSLWGGSSTDTQYF.

This chain links TRBV11-3 with TRBJ1-2; 7 bases are a match to TRBD1. The J segment lost 6 bases and the V segment lost 5 bases, leaving 15 bases of the junction unmatched. Per germline, CDR1 SGHNT and CDR2 YENEEA. This CDR3 spans 16 amino acids. CDR3 region: CASSPSPGQHLDGYTF. CDR3 nucleotides: TGTGCCAGCAGCCCTTCCCCGGGACAGCATTTAGATGGCTACACCTTC. Variable domain in full (rest from reference TRBV11-3 and TRBJ1-2): EAGVVQSPRYKIIEKKQPVAFWCNPISGHNTLYWYLQNLGQGPELLIRYENEEAVDDSQLPKDRFSAERLKGVDSTLKIQPAELGDSAVYLCASSPSPGQHLDGYTFGSGTRLTVV.